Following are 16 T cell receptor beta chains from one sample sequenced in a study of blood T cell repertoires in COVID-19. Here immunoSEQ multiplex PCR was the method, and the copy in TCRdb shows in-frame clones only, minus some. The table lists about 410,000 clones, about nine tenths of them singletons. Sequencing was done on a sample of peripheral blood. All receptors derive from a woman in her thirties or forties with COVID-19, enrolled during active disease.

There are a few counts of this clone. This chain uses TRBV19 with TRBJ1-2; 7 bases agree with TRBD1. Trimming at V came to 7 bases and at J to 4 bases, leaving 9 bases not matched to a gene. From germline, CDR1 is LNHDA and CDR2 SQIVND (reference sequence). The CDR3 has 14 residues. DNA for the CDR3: TGTGCCAGTACCCTCGGACAGGTCGGCTATGGCTACACCTTC. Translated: CASTLGQVGYGYTF.

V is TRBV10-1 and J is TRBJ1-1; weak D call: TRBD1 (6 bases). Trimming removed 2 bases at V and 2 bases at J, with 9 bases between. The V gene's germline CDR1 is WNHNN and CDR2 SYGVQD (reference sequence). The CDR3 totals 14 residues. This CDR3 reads CASSETGINTEAFF. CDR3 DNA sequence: TGCGCCAGCAGTGAGACAGGGATCAACACTGAAGCTTTCTTT.

CDR3 DNA: TGTGCCATCAGTGAGCCCGCGGGGACAGGGGGCGCGAGGTACACCTTC. Protein product: CAISEPAGTGGARYTF. The genes are TRBV10-3 and TRBJ1-2, with TRBD1 identical over 12 bases. V trimming: 2 bases; J trimming: 11 bases; junction bases outside the gene matches: 12. There are 16 residues in the CDR3. Germline assignment: CDR1 ENHRY and CDR2 SYGVKD.

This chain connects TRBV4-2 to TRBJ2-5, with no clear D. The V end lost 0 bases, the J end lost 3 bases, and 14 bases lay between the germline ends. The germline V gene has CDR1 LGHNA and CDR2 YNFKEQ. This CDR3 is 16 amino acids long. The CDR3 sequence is CASSQDPSRLEETQYF. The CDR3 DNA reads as TGTGCCAGCAGCCAAGATCCAAGTCGATTAGAAGAGACCCAGTACTTC.

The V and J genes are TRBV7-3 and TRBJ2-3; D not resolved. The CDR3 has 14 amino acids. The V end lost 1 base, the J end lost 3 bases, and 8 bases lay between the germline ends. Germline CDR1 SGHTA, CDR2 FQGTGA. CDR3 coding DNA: TGTGCCAGCAGCTTAATGGCCCATACAGATACGCAGTATTTT. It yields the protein CASSLMAHTDTQYF.

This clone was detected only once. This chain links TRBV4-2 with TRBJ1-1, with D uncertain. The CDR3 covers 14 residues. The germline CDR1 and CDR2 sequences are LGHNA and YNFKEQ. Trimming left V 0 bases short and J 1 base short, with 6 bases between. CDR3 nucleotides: TGTGCCAGCAGCCAAGATCCCAGGAACACTGAAGCTTTCTTT. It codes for CASSQDPRNTEAFF.

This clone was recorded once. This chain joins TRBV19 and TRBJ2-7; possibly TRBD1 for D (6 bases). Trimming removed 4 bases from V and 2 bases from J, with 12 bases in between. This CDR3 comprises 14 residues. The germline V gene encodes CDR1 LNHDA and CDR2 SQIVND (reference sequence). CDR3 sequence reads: CASSKSGTPYEQYF. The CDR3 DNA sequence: TGTGCCAGTAGTAAATCCGGGACACCCTACGAGCAGTACTTC.

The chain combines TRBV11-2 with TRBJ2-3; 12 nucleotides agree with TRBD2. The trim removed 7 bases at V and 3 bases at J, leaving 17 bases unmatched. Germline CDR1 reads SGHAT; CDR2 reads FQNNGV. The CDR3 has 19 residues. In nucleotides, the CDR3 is TGTGCCAGCACCCACAGAGGTCTAGCGGGGGGGCGGGGGACAGATACGCAGTATTTT. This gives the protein CASTHRGLAGGRGTDTQYF.

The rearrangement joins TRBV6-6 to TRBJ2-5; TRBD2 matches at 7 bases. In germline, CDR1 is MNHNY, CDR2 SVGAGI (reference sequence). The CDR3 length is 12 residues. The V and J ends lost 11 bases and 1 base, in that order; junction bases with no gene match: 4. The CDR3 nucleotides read TGTGCCGGAGGGAGGGCCCAAGAGACCCAGTACTTC. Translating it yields CAGGRAQETQYF.

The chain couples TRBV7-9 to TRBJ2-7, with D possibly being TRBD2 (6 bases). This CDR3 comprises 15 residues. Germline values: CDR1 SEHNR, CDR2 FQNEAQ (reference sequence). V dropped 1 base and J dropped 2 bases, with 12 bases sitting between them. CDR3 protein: CASSLEGLYTYEQYF. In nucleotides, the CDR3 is TGTGCCAGCAGCTTAGAGGGACTTTATACCTACGAGCAGTACTTC.

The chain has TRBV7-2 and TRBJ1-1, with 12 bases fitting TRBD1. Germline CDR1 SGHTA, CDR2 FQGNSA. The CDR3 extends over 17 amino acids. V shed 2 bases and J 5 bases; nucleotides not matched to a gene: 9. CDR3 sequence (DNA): TGTGCCAGCAGCTTACGCCGGGACAGGGGGCATCGAACTGAAGCTTTCTTT. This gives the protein CASSLRRDRGHRTEAFF.

The CDR3 DNA reads as TGTGCCAGCTCACCAGGGGCGGGATTATGGTACGAGCAGTACTTC. Its protein is CASSPGAGLWYEQYF. The V and J genes are TRBV18 and TRBJ2-7, with D perhaps matching TRBD2 (6 bases). The CDR3 length is 15 residues. V lost 2 bases, J lost 4 bases, and 15 bases lay in between. CDR1 KGHSH and CDR2 LQKENI come from the germline V gene.

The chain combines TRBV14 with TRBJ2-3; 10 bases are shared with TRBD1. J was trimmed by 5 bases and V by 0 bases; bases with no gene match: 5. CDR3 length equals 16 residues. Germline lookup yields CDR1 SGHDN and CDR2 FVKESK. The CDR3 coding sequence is TGTGCCAGCAGCCAAGATGTCGGGACAGGGGTAGATACGCAGTATTTT. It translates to CASSQDVGTGVDTQYF.

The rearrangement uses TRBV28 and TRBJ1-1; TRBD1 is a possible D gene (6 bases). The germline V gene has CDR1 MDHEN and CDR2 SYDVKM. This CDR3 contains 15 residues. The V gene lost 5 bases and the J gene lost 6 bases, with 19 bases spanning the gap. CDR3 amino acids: CASSPMLGAFAEAFF. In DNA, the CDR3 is TGTGCCAGCAGTCCCATGTTGGGGGCGTTCGCTGAAGCTTTCTTT.

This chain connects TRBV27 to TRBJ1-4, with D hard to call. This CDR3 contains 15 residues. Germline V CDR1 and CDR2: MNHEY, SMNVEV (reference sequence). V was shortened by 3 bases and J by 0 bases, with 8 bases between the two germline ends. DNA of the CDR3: TGTGCCAGCAGTTTGGCGGGTTCAACTAATGAAAAACTGTTTTTT. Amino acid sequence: CASSLAGSTNEKLFF.

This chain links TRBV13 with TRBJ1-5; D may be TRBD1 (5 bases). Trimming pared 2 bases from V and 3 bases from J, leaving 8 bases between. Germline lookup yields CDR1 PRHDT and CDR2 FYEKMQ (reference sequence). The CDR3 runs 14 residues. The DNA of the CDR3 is TGTGCCAGCAGCTTAAGGGGCCACAATCAGCCCCAGCATTTT. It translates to CASSLRGHNQPQHF.